Below, 8 T cell receptor beta chains from the same sample are listed, as sequenced in a study of CD8 T cells in ankylosing spondylitis. These receptors' targets are unknown. Study-wide findings and caveats: Typical of ankylosing spondylitis blood, it appeared, was a TCR beta motif of several highly homologous variants.

TCRdb analysed the 5' RACE reads with MiXCR anew, one entry per CDR3 protein. The sample consists of 650,000 to 800,000 distinct CDR3 sequences, 19% of them appearing once. Sequenced: blood, either unsorted or a sorted T cell fraction (not recorded which). All receptors derive from a male donor with ankylosing spondylitis.

V is TRBV12-3 or TRBV12-4 and J is TRBJ2-3; D may be TRBD1 or TRBD2 (6 bases each). V was pared by 7 bases and J by 6 bases, with 14 bases between. The CDR3 covers 13 residues. The CDR3 bases are TGTGCCAGCAAGGGGGGTGCGCGGGATACGCAGTATTTT. This codes for CASKGGARDTQYF.

This clonotype has a handful of counts. A much larger clone lies one base from this, so it may be a read error. V and J are TRBV5-6 and TRBJ2-7, with 12 bases fitting TRBD1. Germline CDR1 reads SGHDT; CDR2 reads YYEEEE. CDR3 length: 16 residues. With 2 bases clipped from V and 4 bases from J, the junction kept 7 bases outside the gene matches. Here the CDR3 reads CASSLLGQGAHYEQYF. The DNA for the CDR3 is TGTGCCAGCAGCTTATTGGGACAGGGGGCGCATTACGAGCAGTACTTC.

The chain has TRBV12-3 or TRBV12-4 and TRBJ2-2, with TRBD1 matching over 7 bases. The CDR3 extends over 16 amino acids. V lost 6 bases and J lost 4; bases outside the gene matches: 11. The CDR3 region has the DNA TGTGCCAGCAGGCTGCTCGTCGGACAGGCCACCGGGGAGCTGTTTTTT. This gives the protein CASRLLVGQATGELFF.

CDR3 nucleotides: TGTGCCAGCAGCCCGGGACAGGGGGCGGTCGGGGCCAACGTCCTGACTTTC. It is translated as CASSPGQGAVGANVLTF. The J gene is TRBJ2-6, the V gene TRBV7-2; TRBD1 agrees at 12 bases. Per the germline V gene, CDR1 is SGHTA and CDR2 is FQGNSA. The V gene end was trimmed by 5 bases and the J gene end by 4 bases; junction bases not matched to a gene: 6. The CDR3 runs to 17 residues.

The chain links TRBV7-2 to TRBJ2-7; D possibly corresponds to TRBD2 (5 bases). Trimming removed 3 bases at V and 3 bases at J, with 15 bases between. Looked up from germline, CDR1 is SGHTA and CDR2 is FQGNSA. The CDR3 is made up of 15 amino acids. The CDR3 DNA reads TGTGCCAGCAGCTTCGGACTCAGCGGCCTCTACGAGCAGTACTTC. This sequence encodes CASSFGLSGLYEQYF.

The chain recombines TRBV20-1 with TRBJ1-1, with D possibly TRBD1 on 5 matching bases. The CDR3 contains 12 residues. The ends were cut back, 4 bases at V and 1 base at J, with 7 bases in the middle. The germline V gene has CDR1 DFQATT and CDR2 SNEGSKA (reference sequence). The CDR3 DNA is TGCAGTGCTAACAGGCAGAACACTGAAGCTTTCTTT. Translation: CSANRQNTEAFF.

This clonotype was seen more than once but under ten times. This chain connects TRBV20-1 to TRBJ2-1; weak D call: TRBD2 (6 bases). This CDR3 contains 13 residues. CDR1 is DFQATT and CDR2 is SNEGSKA in the germline V gene (reference sequence). V lost 0 bases, J lost 7 bases, and 10 bases lay in between. Here the CDR3 reads CSARDHRGNEQFF. In DNA, the CDR3 is TGCAGTGCTAGAGATCATCGGGGGAATGAGCAGTTCTTC.

The chain has TRBV4-3 and TRBJ2-7, with TRBD1 identical over 8 bases. Trimming took 0 bases from V and 5 from J; bases not matched to a gene: 3. The CDR3 is made up of 14 amino acids. Germline V gene data show CDR1 as LGHNA and CDR2 as YSLEER. The CDR3 here is CASSQDRGQNEQYF. The CDR3 bases are TGCGCCAGCAGCCAAGACAGGGGGCAGAACGAGCAGTACTTC.